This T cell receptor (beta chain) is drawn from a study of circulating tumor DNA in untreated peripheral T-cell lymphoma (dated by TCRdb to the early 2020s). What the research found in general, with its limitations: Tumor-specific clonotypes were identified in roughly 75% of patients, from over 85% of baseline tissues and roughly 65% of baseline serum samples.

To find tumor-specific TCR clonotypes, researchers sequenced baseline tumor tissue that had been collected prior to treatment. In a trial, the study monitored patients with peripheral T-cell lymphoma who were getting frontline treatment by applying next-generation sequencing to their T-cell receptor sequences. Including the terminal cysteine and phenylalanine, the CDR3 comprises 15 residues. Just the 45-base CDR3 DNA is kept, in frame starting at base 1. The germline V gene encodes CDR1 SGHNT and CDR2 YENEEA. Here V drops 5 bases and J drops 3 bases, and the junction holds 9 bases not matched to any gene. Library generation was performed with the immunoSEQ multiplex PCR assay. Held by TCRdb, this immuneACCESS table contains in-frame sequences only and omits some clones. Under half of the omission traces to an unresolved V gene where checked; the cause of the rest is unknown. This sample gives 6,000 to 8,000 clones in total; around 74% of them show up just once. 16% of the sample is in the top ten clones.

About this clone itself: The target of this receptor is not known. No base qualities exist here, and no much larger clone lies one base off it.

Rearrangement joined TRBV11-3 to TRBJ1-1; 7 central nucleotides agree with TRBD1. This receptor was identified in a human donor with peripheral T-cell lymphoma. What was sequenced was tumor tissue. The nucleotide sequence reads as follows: TGTGCCAGCAGCCTCCAGGGACAGCTTTACACTGAAGCTTTCTTT. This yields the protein CASSLQGQLYTEAFF.